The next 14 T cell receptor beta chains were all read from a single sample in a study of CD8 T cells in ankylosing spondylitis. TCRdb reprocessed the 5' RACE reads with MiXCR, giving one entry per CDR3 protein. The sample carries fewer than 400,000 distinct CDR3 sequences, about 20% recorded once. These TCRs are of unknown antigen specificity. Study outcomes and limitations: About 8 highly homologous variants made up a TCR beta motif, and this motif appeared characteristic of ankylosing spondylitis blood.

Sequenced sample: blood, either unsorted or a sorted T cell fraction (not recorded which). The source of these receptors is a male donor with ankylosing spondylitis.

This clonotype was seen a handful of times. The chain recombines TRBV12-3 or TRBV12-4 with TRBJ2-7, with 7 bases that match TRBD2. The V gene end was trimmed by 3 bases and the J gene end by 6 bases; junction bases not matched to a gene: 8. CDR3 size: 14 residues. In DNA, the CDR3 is TGTGCCAGCAGTTTTCGGGAAGCGGGAATCGAGCAGTACTTC. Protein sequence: CASSFREAGIEQYF.

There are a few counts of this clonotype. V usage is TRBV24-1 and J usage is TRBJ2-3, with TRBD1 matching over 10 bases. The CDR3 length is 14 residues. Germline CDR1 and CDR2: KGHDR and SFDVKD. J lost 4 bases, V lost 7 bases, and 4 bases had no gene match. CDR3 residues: CATSPGQGPDTQYF. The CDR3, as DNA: TGTGCCACCAGCCCGGGACAGGGGCCAGATACGCAGTATTTT.

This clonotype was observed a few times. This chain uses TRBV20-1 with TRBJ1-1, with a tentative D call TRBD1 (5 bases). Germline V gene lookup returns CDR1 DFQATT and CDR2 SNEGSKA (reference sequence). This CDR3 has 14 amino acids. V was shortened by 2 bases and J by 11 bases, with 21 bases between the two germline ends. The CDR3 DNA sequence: TGCAGTGCTAGATGGGCCAGACAGACCCTTTTCGCTTTCTTT. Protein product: CSARWARQTLFAFF.

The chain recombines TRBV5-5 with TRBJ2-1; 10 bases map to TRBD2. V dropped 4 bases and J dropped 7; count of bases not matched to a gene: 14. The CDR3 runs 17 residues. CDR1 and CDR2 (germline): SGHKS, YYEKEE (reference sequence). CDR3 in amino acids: CASSKNIRSAGGNEQFF. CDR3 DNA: TGTGCCAGCAGCAAAAATATAAGATCAGCGGGAGGGAATGAGCAGTTCTTC.

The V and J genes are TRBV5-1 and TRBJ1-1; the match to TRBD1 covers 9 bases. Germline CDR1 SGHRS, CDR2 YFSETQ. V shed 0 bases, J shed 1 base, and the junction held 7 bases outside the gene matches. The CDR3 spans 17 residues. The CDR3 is CASSLAGQGQGNTEAFF. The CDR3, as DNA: TGCGCCAGCAGCTTGGCCGGACAGGGGCAAGGGAACACTGAAGCTTTCTTT.

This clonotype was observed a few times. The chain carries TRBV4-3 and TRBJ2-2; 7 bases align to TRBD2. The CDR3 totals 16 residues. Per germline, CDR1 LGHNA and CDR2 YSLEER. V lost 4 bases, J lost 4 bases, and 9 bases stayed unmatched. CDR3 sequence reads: CASSRTSGGLTGELFF. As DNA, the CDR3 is TGCGCCAGCAGCCGAACTTCGGGAGGCCTCACCGGGGAGCTGTTTTTT.

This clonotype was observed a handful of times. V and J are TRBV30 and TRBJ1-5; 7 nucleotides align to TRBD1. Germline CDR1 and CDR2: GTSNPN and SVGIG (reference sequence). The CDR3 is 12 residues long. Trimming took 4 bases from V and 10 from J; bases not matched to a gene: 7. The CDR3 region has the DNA TGTGCCTGGACCAATACAGGGGAACCCCAGCATTTT. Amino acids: CAWTNTGEPQHF.

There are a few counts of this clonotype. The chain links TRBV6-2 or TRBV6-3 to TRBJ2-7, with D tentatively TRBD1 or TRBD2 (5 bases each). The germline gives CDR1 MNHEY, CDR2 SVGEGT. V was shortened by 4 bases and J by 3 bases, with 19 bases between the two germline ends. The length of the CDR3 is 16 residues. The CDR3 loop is CASSSPSRGVGYEQYF. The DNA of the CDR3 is TGTGCCAGCAGTTCCCCTTCTCGGGGCGTGGGCTACGAGCAGTACTTC.

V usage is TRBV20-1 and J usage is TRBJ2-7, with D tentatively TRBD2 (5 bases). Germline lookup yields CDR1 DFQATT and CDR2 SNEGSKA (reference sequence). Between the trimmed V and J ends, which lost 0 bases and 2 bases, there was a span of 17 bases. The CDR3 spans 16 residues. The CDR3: CSARDLTPSPPYEQYF. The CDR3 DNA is TGCAGTGCTAGAGATCTAACCCCTAGCCCCCCCTACGAGCAGTACTTC.

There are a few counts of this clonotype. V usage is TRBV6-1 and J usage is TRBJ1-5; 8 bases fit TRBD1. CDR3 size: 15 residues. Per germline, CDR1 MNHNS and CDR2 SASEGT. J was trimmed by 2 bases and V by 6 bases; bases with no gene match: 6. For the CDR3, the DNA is TGTGCCAGCAGCCCGGACAGGGAACGCAATCAGCCCCAGCATTTT. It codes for CASSPDRERNQPQHF.

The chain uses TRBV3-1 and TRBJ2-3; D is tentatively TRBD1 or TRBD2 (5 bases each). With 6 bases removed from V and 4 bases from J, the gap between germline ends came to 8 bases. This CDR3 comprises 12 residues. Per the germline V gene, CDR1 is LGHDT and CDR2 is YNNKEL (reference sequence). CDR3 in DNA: TGTGCCAGCAGTCGGGGCCCAGATACGCAGTATTTT. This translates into CASSRGPDTQYF.

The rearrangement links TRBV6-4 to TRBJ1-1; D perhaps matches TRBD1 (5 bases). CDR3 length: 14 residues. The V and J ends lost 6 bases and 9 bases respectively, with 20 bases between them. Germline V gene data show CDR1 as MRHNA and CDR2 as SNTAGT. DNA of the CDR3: TGTGCCAGCAGGCCGGGACCTGGGTATCCAAAAGCTTTCTTT. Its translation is CASRPGPGYPKAFF.

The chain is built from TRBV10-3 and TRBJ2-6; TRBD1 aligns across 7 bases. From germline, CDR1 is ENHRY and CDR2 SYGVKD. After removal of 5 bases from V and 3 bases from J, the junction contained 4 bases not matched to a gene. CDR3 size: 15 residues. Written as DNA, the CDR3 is TGTGCCATCAGTAAAGACAGGGTTGGGGCCAACGTCCTGACTTTC. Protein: CAISKDRVGANVLTF.

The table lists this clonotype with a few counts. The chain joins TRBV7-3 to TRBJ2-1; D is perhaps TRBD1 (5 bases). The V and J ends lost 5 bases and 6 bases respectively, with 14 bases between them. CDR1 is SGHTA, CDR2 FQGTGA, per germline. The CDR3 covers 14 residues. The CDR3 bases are TGTGCCAGCAGCCGCCCTCAGGGTGGCAATGAGCAGTTCTTC. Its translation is CASSRPQGGNEQFF.